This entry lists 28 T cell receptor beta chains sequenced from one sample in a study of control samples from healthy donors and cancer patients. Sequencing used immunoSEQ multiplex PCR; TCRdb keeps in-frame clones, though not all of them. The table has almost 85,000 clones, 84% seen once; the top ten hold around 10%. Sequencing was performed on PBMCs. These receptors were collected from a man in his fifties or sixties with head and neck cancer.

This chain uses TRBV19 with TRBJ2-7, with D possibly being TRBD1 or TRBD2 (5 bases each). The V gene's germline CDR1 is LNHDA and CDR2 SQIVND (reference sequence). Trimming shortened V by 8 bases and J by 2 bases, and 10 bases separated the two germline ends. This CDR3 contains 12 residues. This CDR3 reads CASGDGPYEQYF. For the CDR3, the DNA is TGTGCCAGTGGGGACGGTCCCTACGAGCAGTACTTC.

CDR3 region: CASSEDGADGELFF. CDR3 in DNA: TGCGCCAGCAGTGAGGACGGAGCCGACGGGGAGCTGTTTTTT. The J gene is TRBJ2-2, the V gene TRBV10-2; D is unclear. The CDR3 sequence is 14 residues long. Germline CDR1 and CDR2: WSHSY and SAAADI. The V end lost 2 bases, the J end lost 7 bases, and 11 bases lay between the germline ends.

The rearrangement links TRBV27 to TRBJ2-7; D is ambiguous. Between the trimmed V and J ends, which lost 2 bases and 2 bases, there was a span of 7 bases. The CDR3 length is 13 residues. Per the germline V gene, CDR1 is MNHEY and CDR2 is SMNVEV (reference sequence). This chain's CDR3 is CASSLVGPYEQYF. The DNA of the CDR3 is TGTGCCAGCAGTTTAGTGGGCCCCTACGAGCAGTACTTC.

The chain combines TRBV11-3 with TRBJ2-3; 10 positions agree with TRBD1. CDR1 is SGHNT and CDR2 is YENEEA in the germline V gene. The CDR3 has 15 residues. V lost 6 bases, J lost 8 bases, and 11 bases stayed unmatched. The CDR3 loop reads CASRPTGGARGTQYF. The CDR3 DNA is TGTGCCAGCAGGCCGACAGGGGGCGCGAGGGGTACGCAGTATTTT.

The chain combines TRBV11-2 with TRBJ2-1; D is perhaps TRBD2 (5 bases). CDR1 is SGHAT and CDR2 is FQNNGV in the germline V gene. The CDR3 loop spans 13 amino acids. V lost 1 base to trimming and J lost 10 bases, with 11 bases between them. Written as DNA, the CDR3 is TGTGCCAGCAGCTTAGGTACGGGGTTAGAGCAGTTCTTC. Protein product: CASSLGTGLEQFF.

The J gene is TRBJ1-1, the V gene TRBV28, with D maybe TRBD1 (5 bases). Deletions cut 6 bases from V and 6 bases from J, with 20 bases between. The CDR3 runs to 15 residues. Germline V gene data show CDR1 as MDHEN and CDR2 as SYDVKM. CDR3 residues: CASSRGDSQGAEAFF. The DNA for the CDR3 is TGTGCCAGCAGCCGAGGGGACTCCCAGGGCGCTGAAGCTTTCTTT.

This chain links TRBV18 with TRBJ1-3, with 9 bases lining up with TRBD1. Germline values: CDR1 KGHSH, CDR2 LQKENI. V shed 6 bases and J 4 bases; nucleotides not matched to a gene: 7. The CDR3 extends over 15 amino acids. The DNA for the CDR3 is TGTGCCAGCTCTGTCGGACAGGGGAGCGGAAACACCATATATTTT. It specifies CASSVGQGSGNTIYF.

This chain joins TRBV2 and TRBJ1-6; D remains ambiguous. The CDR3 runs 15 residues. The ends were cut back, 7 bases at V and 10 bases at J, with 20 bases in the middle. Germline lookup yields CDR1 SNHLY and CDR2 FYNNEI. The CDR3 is CASTPIGSSLSPLHF. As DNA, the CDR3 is TGTGCCAGCACTCCGATAGGGTCCTCCTTGTCACCCCTCCACTTT.

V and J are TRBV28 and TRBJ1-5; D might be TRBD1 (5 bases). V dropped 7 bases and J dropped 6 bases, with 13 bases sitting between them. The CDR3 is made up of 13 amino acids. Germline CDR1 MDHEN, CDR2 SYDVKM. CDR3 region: CASTGRVGQPQHF. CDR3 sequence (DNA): TGTGCCAGCACGGGCAGGGTAGGTCAGCCCCAGCATTTT.

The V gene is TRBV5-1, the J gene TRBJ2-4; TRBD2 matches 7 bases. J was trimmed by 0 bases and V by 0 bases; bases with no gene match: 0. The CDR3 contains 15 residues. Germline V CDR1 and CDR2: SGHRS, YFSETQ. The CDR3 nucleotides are TGCGCCAGCAGCTTGGTAGCGGGAGCCAAAAACATTCAGTACTTC. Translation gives CASSLVAGAKNIQYF.

The CDR3 region has the DNA TGTGCCAGCAAGTTGAGCTCTGGAAACACCATATATTTT. It yields the protein CASKLSSGNTIYF. V and J are TRBV2 and TRBJ1-3; D ambiguous. The CDR3 contains 13 residues. Germline V gene lookup returns CDR1 SNHLY and CDR2 FYNNEI. V dropped 7 bases and J dropped 0 bases, with 7 bases sitting between them.

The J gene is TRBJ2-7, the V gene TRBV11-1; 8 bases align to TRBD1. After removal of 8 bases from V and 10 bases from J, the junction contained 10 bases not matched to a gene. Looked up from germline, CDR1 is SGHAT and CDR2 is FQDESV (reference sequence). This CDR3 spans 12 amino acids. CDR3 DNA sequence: TGTGCCAGCGCGCGACCCCAGGGGGCTCAGTACTTC. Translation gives CASARPQGAQYF.

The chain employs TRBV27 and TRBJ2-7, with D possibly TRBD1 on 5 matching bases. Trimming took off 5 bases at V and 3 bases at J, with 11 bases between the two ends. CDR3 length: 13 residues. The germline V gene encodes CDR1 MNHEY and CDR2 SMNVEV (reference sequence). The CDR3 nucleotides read TGTGCCAGCAGTCTCGGACAAAACTACGAGCAGTACTTC. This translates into CASSLGQNYEQYF.

CDR3 in amino acids: CASSEAGSGSEQYF. The DNA for the CDR3 is TGTGCCAGCAGTGAAGCAGGTAGCGGGAGTGAGCAGTACTTC. V is TRBV6-1 and J is TRBJ2-7; 9 positions match TRBD2. Germline V gene data show CDR1 as MNHNS and CDR2 as SASEGT. V gave up 0 bases and J gave up 7 bases; unmatched junction bases: 4. The CDR3 consists of 14 residues.

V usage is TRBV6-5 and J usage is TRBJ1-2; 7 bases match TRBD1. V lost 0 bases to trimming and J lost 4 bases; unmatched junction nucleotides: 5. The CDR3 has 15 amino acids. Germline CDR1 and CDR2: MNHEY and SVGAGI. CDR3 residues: CASSYSTGDIYGYTF. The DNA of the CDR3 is TGTGCCAGCAGTTACTCTACAGGGGACATCTATGGCTACACCTTC.

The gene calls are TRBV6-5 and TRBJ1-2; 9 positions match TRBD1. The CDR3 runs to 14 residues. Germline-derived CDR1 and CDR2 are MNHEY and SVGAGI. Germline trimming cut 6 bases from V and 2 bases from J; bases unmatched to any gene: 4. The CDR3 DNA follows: TGTGCCAGCAGACCCGACAGGGGGAACTATGGCTACACCTTC. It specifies CASRPDRGNYGYTF.

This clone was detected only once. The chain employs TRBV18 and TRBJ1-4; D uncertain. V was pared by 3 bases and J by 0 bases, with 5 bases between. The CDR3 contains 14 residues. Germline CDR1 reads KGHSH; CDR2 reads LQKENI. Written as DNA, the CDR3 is TGTGCCAGCTCACCCCCGGCAACTAATGAAAAACTGTTTTTT. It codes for CASSPPATNEKLFF.

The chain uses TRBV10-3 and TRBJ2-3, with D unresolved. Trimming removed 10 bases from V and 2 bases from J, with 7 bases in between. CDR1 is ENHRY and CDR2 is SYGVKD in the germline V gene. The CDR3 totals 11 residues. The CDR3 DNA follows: TGTGCCACCAGAGCCACAGATACGCAGTATTTT. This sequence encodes CATRATDTQYF.

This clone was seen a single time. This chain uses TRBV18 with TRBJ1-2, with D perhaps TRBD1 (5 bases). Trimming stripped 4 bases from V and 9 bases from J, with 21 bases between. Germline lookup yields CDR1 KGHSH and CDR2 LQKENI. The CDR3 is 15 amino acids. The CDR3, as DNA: TGTGCCAGCTCACGGGTCTCCGCGGGGGACCCAAGCTACACCTTC. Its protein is CASSRVSAGDPSYTF.

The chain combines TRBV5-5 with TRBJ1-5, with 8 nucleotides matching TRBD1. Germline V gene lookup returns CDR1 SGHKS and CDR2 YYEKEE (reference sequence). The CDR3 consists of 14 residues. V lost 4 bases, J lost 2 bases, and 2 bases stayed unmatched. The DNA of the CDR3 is TGTGCCAGCAGCCCGGACAGGGGCAATCAGCCCCAGCATTTT. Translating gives CASSPDRGNQPQHF. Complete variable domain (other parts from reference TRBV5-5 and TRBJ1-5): DAGVTQSPTHLIKTRGQQVTLRCSPISGHKSVSWYQQVLGQGPQFIFQYYEKEERGRGNFPDRFSARQFPNYSSELNVNALLLGDSALYLCASSPDRGNQPQHFGDGTRLSIL.

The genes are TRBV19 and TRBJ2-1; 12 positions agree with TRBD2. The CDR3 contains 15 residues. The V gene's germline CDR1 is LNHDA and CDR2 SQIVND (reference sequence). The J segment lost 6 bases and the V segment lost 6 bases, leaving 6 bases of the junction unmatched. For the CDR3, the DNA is TGTGCCAGTAGGGCCCTAGCGGGAGGGAGCAATGAGCAGTTCTTC. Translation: CASRALAGGSNEQFF.

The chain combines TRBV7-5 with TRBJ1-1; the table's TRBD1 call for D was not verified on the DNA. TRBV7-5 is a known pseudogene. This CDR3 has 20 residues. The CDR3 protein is CARSPTRELQGLGFNTEAFF. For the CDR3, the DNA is TGTGCCAGAAGCCCCACAAGAGAGCTACAGGGCTTGGGTTTTAACACTGAAGCTTTCTTT.

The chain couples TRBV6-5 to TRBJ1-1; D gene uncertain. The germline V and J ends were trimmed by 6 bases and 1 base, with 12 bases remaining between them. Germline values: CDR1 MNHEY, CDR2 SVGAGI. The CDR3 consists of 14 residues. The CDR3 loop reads CASRITGPNTEAFF. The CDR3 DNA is TGTGCCAGCAGGATAACGGGCCCGAACACTGAAGCTTTCTTT.

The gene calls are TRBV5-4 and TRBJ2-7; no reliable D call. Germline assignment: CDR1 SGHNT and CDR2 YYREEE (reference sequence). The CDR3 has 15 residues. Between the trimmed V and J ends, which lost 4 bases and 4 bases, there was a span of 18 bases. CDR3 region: CASSPGPSGGYEQYF. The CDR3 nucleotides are TGTGCCAGCAGCCCCGGGCCTTCGGGCGGATACGAGCAGTACTTC.

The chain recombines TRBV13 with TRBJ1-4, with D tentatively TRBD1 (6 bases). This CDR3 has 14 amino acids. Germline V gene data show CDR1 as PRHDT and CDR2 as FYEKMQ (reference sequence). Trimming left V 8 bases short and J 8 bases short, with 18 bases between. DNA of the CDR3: TGTGCCAGCGGCCCCAAGGGGGTCGGGGAAAAACTGTTTTTT. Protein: CASGPKGVGEKLFF.

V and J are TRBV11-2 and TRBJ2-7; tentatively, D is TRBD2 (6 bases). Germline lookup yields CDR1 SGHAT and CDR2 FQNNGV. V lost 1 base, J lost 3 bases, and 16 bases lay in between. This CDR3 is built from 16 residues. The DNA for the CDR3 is TGTGCCAGCAGCTTAGGTCTCGGGAGTAGGGGCTACGAGCAGTACTTC. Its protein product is CASSLGLGSRGYEQYF.

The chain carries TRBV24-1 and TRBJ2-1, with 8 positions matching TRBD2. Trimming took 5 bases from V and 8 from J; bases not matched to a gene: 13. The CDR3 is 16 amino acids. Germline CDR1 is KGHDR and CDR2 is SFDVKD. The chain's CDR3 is CATSVPGTSHSDEQFF. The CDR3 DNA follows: TGTGCCACCAGTGTCCCCGGGACTAGTCATTCCGATGAGCAGTTCTTC.

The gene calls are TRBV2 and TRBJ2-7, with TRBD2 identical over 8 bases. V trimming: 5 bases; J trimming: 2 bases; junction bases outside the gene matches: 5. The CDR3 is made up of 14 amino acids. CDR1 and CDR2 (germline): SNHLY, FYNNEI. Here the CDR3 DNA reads TGTGCCAGCAGTTGGAGCGGGAGTACCTACGAGCAGTACTTC. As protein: CASSWSGSTYEQYF.